The sequence of this TCR beta chain was determined in a study of CXCR3-negative and CXCR3-positive naive CD8 T cells (dated by TCRdb to the late 2010s). Regarding the research as a whole: In total, 130 million to 150 million TRB reads were obtained, or roughly 1.5 +/- 0.3 million reads per library. Diversity and physicochemical repertoire analyses covered some eleven donors pooled from two independent experiments. For the TRBV-TRBJ cluster analysis, the naive subsets came from 5 or 6 donors, while the memory cells came from 3 donors.

As concerns this clonotype: The antigen it binds to is not known.

What the research found in general, with its limitations: Compared with CXCR3-negative naive cells, CXCR3-positive naive cells had TRB CDR3s with higher hydrophobicity (lower Kidera factor 4), lower energy, and higher strength and volume indices. Naive CXCR3-negative and CXCR3-positive cells from the same donor showed similar TRBV-TRBJ usage, whereas memory cells showed distinct patterns. Both naive subsets had comparably high repertoire diversity, while memory CD8+ T cells had much lower repertoire diversity. CXCR3 expression partially decreased after cryopreservation, so most assays used freshly isolated PBMCs. Because surface CD5, which has been linked to self-reactivity in mice, was comparable between naive subsets, TCR interaction strength was also inferred from TRB CDR3 physicochemical properties.

The CDR3 starts with the cysteine, ends with the phenylalanine, and has 15 residues. No DNA sequence is on record. For each CD8+ T cell subset, flow sorting was done in triplicate, and 250,000 to 300,000 cells per subset went directly into RLT lysis buffer. To keep memory contaminants out, a stringent definition of naive CD8+ T cells was applied: CD45RO-CCR7+CD27+CD95-. Standard density gradient centrifugation was used to isolate peripheral blood mononuclear cells from buffy coats. A FACSAria III was used to flow-sort naive CD8+ T cells into CXCR3-negative and CXCR3-positive populations. Total RNA was extracted from sorted cells using an RNeasy Mini Kit. The reads were generated on a NextSeq 550. The Human TCR Profiling Kit (MiLaboratory) was used to prepare UMI-labeled 5' RACE TRB cDNA libraries. cDNA synthesis used the entire amount of extracted RNA, and PCR amplification then used the entire amount of cDNA produced. Libraries were prepared in parallel with an identical number of PCR cycles. In the paper's pipeline: With a minimum of two reads required per UMI, MIGEC and MiXCR pulled out about 50,000 +/- 10,000 unique UMI-labeled TRB cDNA molecules from each library. On average, each library contained about 40,000 +/- 10,000 functional in-frame TRB CDR3 nucleotide clonotypes without stop codons. After downsampling to 5000 UMI-labeled TRB molecules per sample, diversity metrics, including normalized Shannon-Wiener and Chao1, were computed in VDJtools. Clonotype-size-weighted physicochemical properties of the central five CDR3 residues (interaction energy, strength, volume and Kidera factor 4) were computed in VDJtools. With the reads reprocessed by TCRdb, a single entry stands for each CDR3 protein sequence and no DNA is reported. The V and J calls were determined by TCRdb, not by the authors. The sample's clone listing holds about 84,000 distinct CDR3 sequences. The ten most abundant clones make up 0.55% to 0.8% of the sample.

Recombination joined TRBV12-3 or TRBV12-4 with TRBJ2-3; TCRdb outputs TRBD2, but without DNA this stays unchecked. Material for sequencing was naive CXCR3+ CD8+ T cells from blood. The cell subset or site label on this specimen signifies: CD45RO-CCR7+CD27+CD95- naive CD8+ T cells expressing CXCR3 (TNR3+). The clonotype was recovered from a human donor in good health. Some clones in this sample may be carry-over from other donors' samples. CDR3 loop: CASSQFTSNTDTQYF.